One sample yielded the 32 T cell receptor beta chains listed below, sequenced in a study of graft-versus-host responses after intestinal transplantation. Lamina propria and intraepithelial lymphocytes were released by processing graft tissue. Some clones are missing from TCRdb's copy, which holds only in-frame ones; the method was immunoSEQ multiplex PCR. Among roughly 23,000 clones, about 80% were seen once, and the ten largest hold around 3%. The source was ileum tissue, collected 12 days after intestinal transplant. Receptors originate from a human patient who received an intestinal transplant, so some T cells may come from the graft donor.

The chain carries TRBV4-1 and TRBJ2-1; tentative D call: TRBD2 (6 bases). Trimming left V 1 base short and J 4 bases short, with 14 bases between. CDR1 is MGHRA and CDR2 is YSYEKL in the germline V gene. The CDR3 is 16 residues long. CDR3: CASSQVAGSLYNEQFF. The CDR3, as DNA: TGCGCCAGCAGCCAAGTCGCGGGGTCCCTTTACAATGAGCAGTTCTTC.

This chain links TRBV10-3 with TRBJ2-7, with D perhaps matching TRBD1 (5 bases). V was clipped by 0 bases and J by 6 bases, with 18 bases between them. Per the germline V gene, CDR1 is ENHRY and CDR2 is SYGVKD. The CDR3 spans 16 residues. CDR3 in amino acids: CAISESVEAGKGEQYF. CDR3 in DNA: TGTGCCATCAGTGAGTCAGTCGAGGCAGGGAAGGGCGAGCAGTACTTC.

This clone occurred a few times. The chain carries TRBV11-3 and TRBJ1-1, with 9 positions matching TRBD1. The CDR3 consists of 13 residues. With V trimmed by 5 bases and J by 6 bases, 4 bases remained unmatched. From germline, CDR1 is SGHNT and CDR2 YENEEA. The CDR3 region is CASSPTGGPEAFF. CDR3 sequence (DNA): TGTGCCAGCAGCCCTACAGGGGGCCCTGAAGCTTTCTTT.

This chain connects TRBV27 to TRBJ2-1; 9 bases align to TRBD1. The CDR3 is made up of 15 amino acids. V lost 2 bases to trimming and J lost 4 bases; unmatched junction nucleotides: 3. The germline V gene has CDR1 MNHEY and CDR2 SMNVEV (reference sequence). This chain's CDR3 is CASSLGTGIYNEQFF. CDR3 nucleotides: TGTGCCAGCAGTTTAGGGACAGGGATTTACAATGAGCAGTTCTTC.

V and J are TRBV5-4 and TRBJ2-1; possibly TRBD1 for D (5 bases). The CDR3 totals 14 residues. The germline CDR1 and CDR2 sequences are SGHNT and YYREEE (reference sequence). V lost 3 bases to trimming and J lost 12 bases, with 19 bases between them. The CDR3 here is CASSWGLPSVGQFF. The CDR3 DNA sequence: TGTGCCAGCAGCTGGGGCCTCCCGTCCGTGGGGCAGTTCTTC. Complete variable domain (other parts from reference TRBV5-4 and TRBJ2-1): ETGVTQSPTHLIKTRGQQVTLRCSSQSGHNTVSWYQQALGQGPQFIFQYYREEENGRGNFPPRFSGLQFPNYSSELNVNALELDDSALYLCASSWGLPSVGQFFGPGTRLTVL.

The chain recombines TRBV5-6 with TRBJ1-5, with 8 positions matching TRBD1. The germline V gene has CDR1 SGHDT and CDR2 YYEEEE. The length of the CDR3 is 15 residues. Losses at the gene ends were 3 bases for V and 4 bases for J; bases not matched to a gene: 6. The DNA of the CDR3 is TGTGCCAGCAGCTCCGGGACAGGCGTTAATCAGCCCCAGCATTTT. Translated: CASSSGTGVNQPQHF.

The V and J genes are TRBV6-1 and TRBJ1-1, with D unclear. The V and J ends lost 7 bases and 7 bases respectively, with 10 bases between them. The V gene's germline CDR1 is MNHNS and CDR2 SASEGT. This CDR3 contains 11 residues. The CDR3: CASTEGVEAFF. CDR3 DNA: TGTGCCAGCACCGAAGGAGTTGAAGCTTTCTTT.

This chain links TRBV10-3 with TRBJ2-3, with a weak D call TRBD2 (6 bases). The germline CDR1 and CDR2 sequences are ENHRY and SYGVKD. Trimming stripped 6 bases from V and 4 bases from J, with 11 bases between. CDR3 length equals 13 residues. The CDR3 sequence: CAIRLPGADTQYF. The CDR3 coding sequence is TGTGCCATCAGGCTCCCGGGAGCAGATACGCAGTATTTT.

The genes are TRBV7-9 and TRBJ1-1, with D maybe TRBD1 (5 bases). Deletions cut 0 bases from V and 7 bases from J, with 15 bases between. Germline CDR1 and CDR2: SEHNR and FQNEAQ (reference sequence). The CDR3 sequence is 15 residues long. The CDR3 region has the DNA TGTGCCAGCAGCTTAGCGGAGGGGAGTAGGGTTGAAGCTTTCTTT. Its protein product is CASSLAEGSRVEAFF.

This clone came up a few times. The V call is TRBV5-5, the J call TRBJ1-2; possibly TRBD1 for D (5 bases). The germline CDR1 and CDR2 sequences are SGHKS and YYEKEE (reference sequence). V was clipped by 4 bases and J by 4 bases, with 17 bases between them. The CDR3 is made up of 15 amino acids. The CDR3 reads CASSLPPGVLYGYTF. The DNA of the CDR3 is TGTGCCAGCAGCCTTCCCCCGGGGGTACTCTATGGCTACACCTTC.

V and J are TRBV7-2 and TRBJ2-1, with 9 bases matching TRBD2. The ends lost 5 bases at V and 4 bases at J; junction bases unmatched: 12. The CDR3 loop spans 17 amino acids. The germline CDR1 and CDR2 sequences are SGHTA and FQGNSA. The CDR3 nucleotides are TGTGCCAGCAGCGCCCAGGTTACTAGCGGGCCTTACAATGAGCAGTTCTTC. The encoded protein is CASSAQVTSGPYNEQFF.

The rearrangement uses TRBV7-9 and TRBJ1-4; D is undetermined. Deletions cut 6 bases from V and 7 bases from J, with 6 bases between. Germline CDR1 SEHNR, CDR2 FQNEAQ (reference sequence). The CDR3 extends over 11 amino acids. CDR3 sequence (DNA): TGTGCCAGCAGGGCGGGTGAAAAACTGTTTTTT. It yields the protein CASRAGEKLFF.

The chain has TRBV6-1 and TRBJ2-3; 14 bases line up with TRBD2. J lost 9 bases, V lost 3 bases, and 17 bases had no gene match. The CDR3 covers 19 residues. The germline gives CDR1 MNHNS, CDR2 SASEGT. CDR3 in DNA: TGTGCCAGCAGTGATGGGACTAGCGGGAGTTTTTGGCTCCCGGGCACGCAGTATTTT. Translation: CASSDGTSGSFWLPGTQYF.

CDR3 sequence (DNA): TGTGCCAGTAGGCAGGGGGGCGGTGGCTACACCTTC. Translation gives CASRQGGGGYTF. The chain has TRBV19 and TRBJ1-2; 7 bases map to TRBD1. The germline V gene has CDR1 LNHDA and CDR2 SQIVND (reference sequence). V shed 6 bases and J 7 bases; nucleotides not matched to a gene: 5. CDR3 size: 12 residues. The full variable domain, its missing parts supplied by reference TRBV19 and TRBJ1-2, is DGGITQSPKYLFRKEGQNVTLSCEQNLNHDAMYWYRQDPGQGLRLIYYSQIVNDFQKGDIAEGYSVSREKKESFPLTVTSAQKNPTAFYLCASRQGGGGYTFGSGTRLTVV.

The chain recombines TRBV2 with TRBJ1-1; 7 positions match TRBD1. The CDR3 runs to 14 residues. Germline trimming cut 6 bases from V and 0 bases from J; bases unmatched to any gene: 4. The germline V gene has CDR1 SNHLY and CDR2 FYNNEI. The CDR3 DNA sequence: TGTGCCAGCAGAGTACAGGGGATGAACACTGAAGCTTTCTTT. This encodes CASRVQGMNTEAFF.

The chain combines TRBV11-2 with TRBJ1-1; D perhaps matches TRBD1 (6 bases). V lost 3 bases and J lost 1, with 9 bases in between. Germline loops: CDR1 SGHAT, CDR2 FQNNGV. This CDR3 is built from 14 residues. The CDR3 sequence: CASSFGRGNTEAFF. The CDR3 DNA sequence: TGTGCCAGCAGCTTCGGCAGGGGGAACACTGAAGCTTTCTTT.

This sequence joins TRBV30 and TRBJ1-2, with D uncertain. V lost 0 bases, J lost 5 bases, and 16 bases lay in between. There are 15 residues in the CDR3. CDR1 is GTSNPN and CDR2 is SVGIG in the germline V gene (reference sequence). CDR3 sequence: CAWSVLRPEIYGYTF. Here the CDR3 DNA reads TGTGCCTGGAGTGTACTACGTCCGGAAATTTATGGCTACACCTTC.

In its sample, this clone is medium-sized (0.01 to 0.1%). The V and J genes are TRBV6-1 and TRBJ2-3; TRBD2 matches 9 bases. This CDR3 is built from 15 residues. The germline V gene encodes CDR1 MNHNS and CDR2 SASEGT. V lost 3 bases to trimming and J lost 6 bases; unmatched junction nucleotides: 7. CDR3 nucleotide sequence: TGTGCCAGCAGTGACTTAGCGGGGGCAGCTGATACGCAGTATTTT. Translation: CASSDLAGAADTQYF.

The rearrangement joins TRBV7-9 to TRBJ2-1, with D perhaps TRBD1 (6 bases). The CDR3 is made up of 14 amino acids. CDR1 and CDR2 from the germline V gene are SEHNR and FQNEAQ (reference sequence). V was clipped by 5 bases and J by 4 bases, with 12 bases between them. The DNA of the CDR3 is TGTGCCAGCAGCGCCGGGACATTTTACAATGAGCAGTTCTTC. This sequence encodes CASSAGTFYNEQFF.

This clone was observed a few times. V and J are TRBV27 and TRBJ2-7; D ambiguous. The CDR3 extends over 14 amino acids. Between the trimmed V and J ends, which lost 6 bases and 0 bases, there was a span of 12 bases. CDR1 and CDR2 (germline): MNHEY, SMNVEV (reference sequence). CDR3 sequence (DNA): TGTGCCAGCAGCCTCATGGCCTCCTCCTACGAGCAGTACTTC. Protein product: CASSLMASSYEQYF.

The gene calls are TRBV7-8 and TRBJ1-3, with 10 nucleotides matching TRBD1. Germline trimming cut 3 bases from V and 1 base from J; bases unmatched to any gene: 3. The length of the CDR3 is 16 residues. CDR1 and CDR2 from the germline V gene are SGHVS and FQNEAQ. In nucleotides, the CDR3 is TGTGCCAGCAGCTTGCGGACAGGGGGTTCTGGAAACACCATATATTTT. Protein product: CASSLRTGGSGNTIYF. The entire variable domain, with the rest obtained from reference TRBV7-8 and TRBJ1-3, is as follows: GAGVSQSPRYKVAKRGQDVALRCDPISGHVSLFWYQQALGQGPEFLTYFQNEAQLDKSGLPSDRFFAERPEGSVSTLKIQRTQQEDSAVYLCASSLRTGGSGNTIYFGEGSWLTVV.

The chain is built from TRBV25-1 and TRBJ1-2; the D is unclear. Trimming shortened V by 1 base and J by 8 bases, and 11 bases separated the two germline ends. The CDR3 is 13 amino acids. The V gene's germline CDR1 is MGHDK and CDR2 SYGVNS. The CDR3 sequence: CASSELRTGGYTF. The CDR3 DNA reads TGTGCCAGCAGTGAATTGCGGACGGGAGGCTACACCTTC.

As DNA, the CDR3 is TGTGCCAGCAACGATCCCGCGGGGGGGATCTACGAGCAGTACTTC. It yields the protein CASNDPAGGIYEQYF. The V and J genes are TRBV7-9 and TRBJ2-7, with 9 bases fitting TRBD2. V dropped 7 bases and J dropped 3; count of bases not matched to a gene: 10. The CDR3 is 15 amino acids. Germline lookup yields CDR1 SEHNR and CDR2 FQNEAQ (reference sequence).

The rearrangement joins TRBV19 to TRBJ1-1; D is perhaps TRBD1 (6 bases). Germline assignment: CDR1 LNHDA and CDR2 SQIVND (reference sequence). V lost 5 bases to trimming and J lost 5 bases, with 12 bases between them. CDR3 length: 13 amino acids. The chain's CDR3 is CASSATGWTEAFF. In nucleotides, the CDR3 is TGTGCCAGTAGTGCAACAGGGTGGACTGAAGCTTTCTTT. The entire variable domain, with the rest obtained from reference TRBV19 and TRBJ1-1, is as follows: DGGITQSPKYLFRKEGQNVTLSCEQNLNHDAMYWYRQDPGQGLRLIYYSQIVNDFQKGDIAEGYSVSREKKESFPLTVTSAQKNPTAFYLCASSATGWTEAFFGQGTRLTVV.

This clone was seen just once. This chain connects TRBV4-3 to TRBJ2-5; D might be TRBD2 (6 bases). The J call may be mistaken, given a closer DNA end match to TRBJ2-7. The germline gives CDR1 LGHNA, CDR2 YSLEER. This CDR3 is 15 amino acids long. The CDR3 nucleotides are TGCGCCAGCAGCCAAGTATGGGGAGGCTCCTACGAGCAGTACTTC. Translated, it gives CASSQVWGGSYEQYF.

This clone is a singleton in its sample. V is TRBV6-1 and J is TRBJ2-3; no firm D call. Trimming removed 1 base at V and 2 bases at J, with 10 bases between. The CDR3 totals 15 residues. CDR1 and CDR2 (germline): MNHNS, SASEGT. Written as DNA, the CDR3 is TGTGCCAGCAGTGAAGAGAGCCCCTCCACAGATACGCAGTATTTT. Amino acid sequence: CASSEESPSTDTQYF.

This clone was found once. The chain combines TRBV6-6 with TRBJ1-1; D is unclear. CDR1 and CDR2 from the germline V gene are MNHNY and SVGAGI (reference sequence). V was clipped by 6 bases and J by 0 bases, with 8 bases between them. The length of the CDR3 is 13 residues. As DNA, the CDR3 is TGTGCCAGCAGACCCTCAGTGAACACTGAAGCTTTCTTT. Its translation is CASRPSVNTEAFF.

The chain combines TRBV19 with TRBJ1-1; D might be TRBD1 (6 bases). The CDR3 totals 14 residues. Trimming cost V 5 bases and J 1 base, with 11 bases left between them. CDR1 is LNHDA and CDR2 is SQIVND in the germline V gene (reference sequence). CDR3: CASSLSQGNTEAFF. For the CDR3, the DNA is TGTGCCAGTAGTCTCTCACAGGGGAACACTGAAGCTTTCTTT.

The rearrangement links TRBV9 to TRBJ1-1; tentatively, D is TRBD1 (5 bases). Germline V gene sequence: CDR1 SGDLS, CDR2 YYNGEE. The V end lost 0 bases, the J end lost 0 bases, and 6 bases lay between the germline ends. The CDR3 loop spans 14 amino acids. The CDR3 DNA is TGTGCCAGCAGCGTAGAGGGGATGAACACTGAAGCTTTCTTT. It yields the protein CASSVEGMNTEAFF.

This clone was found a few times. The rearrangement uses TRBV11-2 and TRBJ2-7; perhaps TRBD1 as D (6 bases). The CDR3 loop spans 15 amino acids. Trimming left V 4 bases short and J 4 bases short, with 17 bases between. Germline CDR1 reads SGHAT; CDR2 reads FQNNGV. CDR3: CASSSPAQGMYEQYF. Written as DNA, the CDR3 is TGTGCCAGCAGCTCACCGGCACAGGGTATGTACGAGCAGTACTTC.

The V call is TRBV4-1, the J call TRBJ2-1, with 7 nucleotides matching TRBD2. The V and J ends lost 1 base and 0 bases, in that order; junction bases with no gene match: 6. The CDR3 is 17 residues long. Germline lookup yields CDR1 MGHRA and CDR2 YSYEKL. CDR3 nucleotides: TGCGCCAGCAGCCAAGCTTCGACTAGCAGCTCCTACAATGAGCAGTTCTTC. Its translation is CASSQASTSSSYNEQFF.

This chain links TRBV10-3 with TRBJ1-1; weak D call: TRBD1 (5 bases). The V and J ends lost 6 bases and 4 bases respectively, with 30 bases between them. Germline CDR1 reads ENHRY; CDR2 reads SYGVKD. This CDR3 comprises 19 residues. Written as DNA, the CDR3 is TGTGCCATCAGACCCACTCTATTCCCCCTTTGGGGCTGGAGCACTGAAGCTTTCTTT. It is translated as CAIRPTLFPLWGWSTEAFF.